The source of this T cell receptor (beta chain) is a study of blood T cell repertoires in COVID-19. At the level of the study: Whether acute or convalescent, the COVID-19 samples came from the United States, Italy and Spain.

The length of the CDR3 is 15 residues. Trimming stripped 1 base from V and 5 bases from J, with 15 bases between. Looked up from germline, CDR1 is SGHVS and CDR2 is FNYEAQ. In the original processing: Reference gene primer amplification gave estimated nucleated cell counts. The repertoire was sequenced with immunoSEQ multiplex PCR; TCRdb's copy has only in-frame clones and lacks some. D and trimming come from the DNA, and the V and J calls and clone size come from that table. The table records some 50,000 clones, roughly 80% of them present only once. The TCR comes from a man aged 35-49 years with acute or convalescent COVID-19. The chain joins TRBV7-6 to TRBJ2-7, with TRBD1 as a possible D gene (7 bases). Sequenced material: peripheral blood. CDR3 sequence reads: CASSLDPGGGNEQYF. The CDR3 region has the DNA TGTGCCAGCAGCTTAGATCCAGGGGGAGGAAACGAGCAGTACTTC.